Below, one TCR beta chain is given with its context. Antigen specificity is unknown. Germline CDR1 and CDR2: MNHEY and SMNVEV (reference sequence). Trimming removed 1 base from V and 0 bases from J, with 8 bases in between. The CDR3 is made up of 15 amino acids. The sample originates from a study of T cell responses to AZD1222 COVID-19 vaccine. General study points: Once two AZD1222 doses were given, Spike-specific TCR breadth and depth went up. Only a handful of AZD1222 recipients were seropositive at baseline.

The data were produced by immunoSEQ multiplex PCR, yet TCRdb's version contains in-frame clones alone and is incomplete. This table has about 110,000 clones, 89% appearing once. The TCR originated in an adult in good health. The chain has TRBV27 and TRBJ2-3; D unclear. Source: peripheral blood, taken on day 0 of AZD1222 vaccination. As DNA, the CDR3 is TGTGCCAGCAGTTTATTACCCCAGAGCACAGATACGCAGTATTTT. It yields the protein CASSLLPQSTDTQYF.